One and the same sample provided the 25 T cell receptor beta chains below, sequenced in a study of blood T cells in healthy people across ages. Next came a second PCR, run for about 7 to 12 cycles, which used a sample-barcoded 5' primer along with a J-beta primer mix. MiXCR, applied by TCRdb to the 5' RACE reads, yields one record per CDR3 protein. The sample lists around 820,000 distinct CDR3 sequences, 20% to 30% seen once, with under 4.5% in the top ten. These same records also appear under a second study, on T cells of mothers and their children.

Sequenced material: blood. These receptors came from a boy aged 10-17 years in good health.

The V call is TRBV20-1, the J call TRBJ2-7; either TRBD1 or TRBD2 may fit D (5 bases each). This CDR3 spans 12 amino acids. V lost 3 bases to trimming and J lost 5 bases, with 11 bases between them. Germline values: CDR1 DFQATT, CDR2 SNEGSKA (reference sequence). The DNA for the CDR3 is TGCAGTGCTAGGGAGGACACCCACGAGCAGTACTTC. Amino acid sequence: CSAREDTHEQYF.

This clonotype was found a few times. The chain joins TRBV28 to TRBJ2-1; 8 bases map to TRBD1. This CDR3 is built from 15 residues. Germline V lookup: CDR1 MDHEN, CDR2 SYDVKM. The V segment lost 1 base and the J segment 6 bases; nucleotides outside the gene matches: 5. CDR3 sequence (DNA): TGTGCCAGCAGTTTATTCCAGGGGGCTGGCAATGAGCAGTTCTTC. Encoded protein: CASSLFQGAGNEQFF. Using reference TRBV28 and TRBJ2-1 for the parts outside the CDR3, the full variable domain is DVKVTQSSRYLVKRTGEKVFLECVQDMDHENMFWYRQDPGLGLRLIYFSYDVKMKEKGDIPEGYSVSREKKERFSLILESASTNQTSMYLCASSLFQGAGNEQFFGPGTRLTVL.

This clonotype was found a few times. The J gene is TRBJ2-3, the V gene TRBV29-1; D is undetermined. The CDR3 totals 11 residues. Deletions cut 8 bases from V and 3 bases from J, with 9 bases between. Per the germline V gene, CDR1 is SQVTM and CDR2 is ANQGSEA. CDR3: CSLGLTDTQYF. For the CDR3, the DNA is TGCAGCCTGGGATTAACAGATACGCAGTATTTT.

This clonotype was observed a handful of times. This chain connects TRBV28 to TRBJ2-1; D unresolved. V was pared by 6 bases and J by 0 bases, with 15 bases between. The length of the CDR3 is 16 residues. The germline V gene has CDR1 MDHEN and CDR2 SYDVKM. CDR3 nucleotides: TGTGCCAGCAGCCTCGAGGCTCCTAGCTCCTACAATGAGCAGTTCTTC. This translates into CASSLEAPSSYNEQFF.

CDR3 sequence: CASSLVAPLGRVQGTETQYF. DNA of the CDR3: TGTGCCAGCAGCTTAGTCGCGCCGTTAGGACGGGTCCAGGGGACAGAGACCCAGTACTTC. The V gene is TRBV11-1, the J gene TRBJ2-5; perhaps TRBD1 as D (6 bases). Trimming pared 1 base from V and 4 bases from J, leaving 28 bases between. The CDR3 has 20 amino acids. Germline CDR1 is SGHAT and CDR2 is FQDESV (reference sequence).

The chain recombines TRBV9 with TRBJ2-5, with D unresolved. Near its end, the DNA agrees better with TRBJ2-1, so the J call may be wrong. The CDR3 runs 14 residues. Germline V CDR1 and CDR2: SGDLS, YYNGEE. The CDR3 coding sequence is TGTGCCAGCAGCGGATCCGGGCCCTACAATGAGCAGTTCTTC. Translation gives CASSGSGPYNEQFF.

V gene TRBV28 combines with J gene TRBJ1-2, with unresolved D. V lost 6 bases to trimming and J lost 3 bases, with 14 bases between them. The CDR3 spans 14 residues. Germline V gives CDR1 MDHEN, CDR2 SYDVKM. CDR3 DNA: TGTGCCAGCAGCTGGCTCGGCGGGGACTATGGCTACACCTTC. It yields the protein CASSWLGGDYGYTF.

This clonotype was seen at least ten times. The chain has TRBV28 and TRBJ2-7, with a possible D match to TRBD1 (5 bases). This CDR3 spans 14 amino acids. V shed 6 bases and J shed 3 bases, with 15 bases lying between them. Germline loops: CDR1 MDHEN, CDR2 SYDVKM. This CDR3 is CASSPPGPIYEQYF. The CDR3 DNA reads as TGTGCCAGCAGCCCCCCAGGGCCCATCTACGAGCAGTACTTC.

In this sample, this clonotype turned up many times. The V and J genes are TRBV6-2 or TRBV6-3 and TRBJ2-1; the D is unclear. V gave up 7 bases and J gave up 3 bases, with 4 bases separating them. Germline CDR1 reads MNHEY; CDR2 reads SVGEGT. The CDR3 extends over 11 amino acids. CDR3 region: CASTDYNEQFF. CDR3 sequence (DNA): TGTGCCAGCACCGACTACAATGAGCAGTTCTTC.

There are a few counts of this clonotype. The J gene is TRBJ2-4, the V gene TRBV7-3; 12 bases agree with TRBD2. The CDR3 contains 16 residues. CDR1 SGHTA and CDR2 FQGTGA come from the germline V gene. With 6 bases clipped from V and 1 base from J, the junction kept 4 bases outside the gene matches. The CDR3 nucleotides are TGTGCCAGCAGGCAAACTAGCGGGAGGGCCAAAAACATTCAGTACTTC. Translation: CASRQTSGRAKNIQYF.

This chain connects TRBV30 to TRBJ2-1; D remains unclear. Germline loops: CDR1 GTSNPN, CDR2 SVGIG (reference sequence). The CDR3 totals 12 residues. Trimming left V 3 bases short and J 5 bases short, with 8 bases between. CDR3 loop: CAWSDFDNEQFF. Written as DNA, the CDR3 is TGTGCCTGGAGCGATTTTGACAATGAGCAGTTCTTC.

The V call is TRBV20-1, the J call TRBJ1-2; D not certain. The CDR3 length is 13 residues. Per germline, CDR1 DFQATT and CDR2 SNEGSKA (reference sequence). Trimming pared 4 bases from V and 7 bases from J, leaving 16 bases between. CDR3 loop: CSAIGPSVGGYTF. CDR3 sequence (DNA): TGCAGTGCTATCGGCCCCTCGGTTGGTGGCTACACCTTC.

V is TRBV6-5 and J is TRBJ2-1; 11 bases match TRBD1. The CDR3 has 16 amino acids. V shed 3 bases and J 7 bases; nucleotides not matched to a gene: 8. Germline V gene lookup returns CDR1 MNHEY and CDR2 SVGAGI. The CDR3 nucleotides read TGTGCCAGCAGTTATTCGTGGACAGGGGGCCAAAATGAGCAGTTCTTC. This codes for CASSYSWTGGQNEQFF.

V usage is TRBV29-1 and J usage is TRBJ2-5; D gene ambiguous. This CDR3 is built from 13 residues. Germline assignment: CDR1 SQVTM and CDR2 ANQGSEA. V lost 0 bases and J 2 bases, leaving 7 bases between the germline ends. CDR3 DNA sequence: TGCAGCGTTGAAGATACGGTACAAGAGACCCAGTACTTC. This encodes CSVEDTVQETQYF.

This clonotype occurred a few times. The chain has TRBV28 and TRBJ2-5, with D hard to call. Trimming removed 6 bases at V and 5 bases at J, with 13 bases between. The CDR3 totals 13 residues. CDR1 MDHEN and CDR2 SYDVKM come from the germline V gene. The DNA for the CDR3 is TGTGCCAGCAGGACTTTCCTGACTGAGACCCAGTACTTC. It translates to CASRTFLTETQYF.

Here the CDR3 DNA reads TGTGCCTGGAGTTTTACGACCCACCGTGGTGGGAAGTTCTTC. As protein: CAWSFTTHRGGKFF. The chain employs TRBV30 and TRBJ2-1; D is undetermined. CDR3 length equals 14 residues. The V end lost 2 bases, the J end lost 14 bases, and 22 bases lay between the germline ends. Germline V gene lookup returns CDR1 GTSNPN and CDR2 SVGIG (reference sequence).

This chain links TRBV5-6 with TRBJ2-3; 10 nucleotides agree with TRBD1. The CDR3 loop spans 16 amino acids. Germline values: CDR1 SGHDT, CDR2 YYEEEE. With V trimmed by 0 bases and J by 4 bases, 5 bases remained unmatched. CDR3 nucleotide sequence: TGTGCCAGCAGCTTGGCGACAGGGGGCTCGTCAGATACGCAGTATTTT. Translated, it gives CASSLATGGSSDTQYF. The whole variable domain, filled in from reference TRBV5-6 and TRBJ2-3, reads DAGVTQSPTHLIKTRGQQVTLRCSPKSGHDTVSWYQQALGQGPQFIFQYYEEEERQRGNFPDRFSGHQFPNYSSELNVNALLLGDSALYLCASSLATGGSSDTQYFGPGTRLTVL.

This chain connects TRBV21-1 to TRBJ2-6; the table assigns TRBD1, which was not confirmed against the DNA. TRBV21-1 is reported as a pseudogene. The CDR3 extends over 16 amino acids. CDR3 coding DNA: TGTGCCAGCAGAAGGCAGGGAGGCACTGGGGCCAACGTCCTGACTTTC. Translation gives CASRRQGGTGANVLTF.

This clonotype was seen more than once but under ten times. The rearrangement joins TRBV7-3 to TRBJ2-5; the D call may be TRBD1 or TRBD2 (5 bases each). V lost 5 bases and J 0 bases, leaving 13 bases between the germline ends. Germline CDR1 reads SGHTA; CDR2 reads FQGTGA. The CDR3 sequence is 15 residues long. The CDR3 nucleotides read TGTGCCAGCAGCCGGTGGGGGAGCTACCAAGAGACCCAGTACTTC. Translation gives CASSRWGSYQETQYF.

This clonotype appeared many times. The chain uses TRBV29-1 and TRBJ2-7, with 10 nucleotides matching TRBD1. CDR1 SQVTM and CDR2 ANQGSEA come from the germline V gene. The V and J ends lost 5 bases and 1 base, in that order; junction bases with no gene match: 8. This CDR3 region has 15 residues. In nucleotides, the CDR3 is TGCAGCGTTACACTCTTGGACAGGGGGTCCTACGAGCAGTACTTC. Protein: CSVTLLDRGSYEQYF.

This clonotype turned up a few times. This chain uses TRBV27 with TRBJ1-3; weak D call: TRBD1 (5 bases). The germline V gene encodes CDR1 MNHEY and CDR2 SMNVEV (reference sequence). This CDR3 is built from 20 residues. Deletions cut 2 bases from V and 0 bases from J, with 23 bases between. The CDR3 sequence is CASSLRGGGADAISGNTIYF. The CDR3 DNA reads TGTGCCAGCAGTTTAAGGGGTGGAGGGGCCGACGCTATCTCTGGAAACACCATATATTTT.

The sample holds a few counts of this clonotype. The chain is built from TRBV15 and TRBJ1-4, with TRBD1 identical over 8 bases. Germline values: CDR1 LNHNV, CDR2 YYDKDF (reference sequence). V lost 3 bases to trimming and J lost 0 bases; unmatched junction nucleotides: 3. The CDR3 contains 16 residues. As DNA, the CDR3 is TGTGCCACCAGCAGGGACAGGGATGCAACTAATGAAAAACTGTTTTTT. It is translated as CATSRDRDATNEKLFF.

The chain joins TRBV10-3 to TRBJ1-2, with 9 bases lining up with TRBD1. Per the germline V gene, CDR1 is ENHRY and CDR2 is SYGVKD. V trimming: 2 bases; J trimming: 2 bases; junction bases outside the gene matches: 9. The CDR3 extends over 17 amino acids. The CDR3 DNA is TGTGCCATCAGTGAGGAGGGACAGGGCCGCCCCAACTATGGCTACACCTTC. As protein: CAISEEGQGRPNYGYTF.

The chain is built from TRBV7-8 and TRBJ2-7, with D maybe TRBD1 (6 bases). V lost 5 bases and J lost 0, with 17 bases in between. Germline V gene sequence: CDR1 SGHVS, CDR2 FQNEAQ. CDR3 size: 16 residues. CDR3 in DNA: TGTGCCAGCAGCCGTGTAAACAGGGAGTTCTCCTACGAGCAGTACTTC. Its translation: CASSRVNREFSYEQYF.

This clonotype was counted between two and nine times. This chain connects TRBV3-1 to TRBJ2-7; D may be TRBD1 (5 bases). Trimming pared 1 base from V and 2 bases from J, leaving 15 bases between. The CDR3 sequence is 16 residues long. Germline V gene lookup returns CDR1 LGHDT and CDR2 YNNKEL (reference sequence). The CDR3 sequence is CASSQARHGATYEQYF. CDR3 coding DNA: TGTGCCAGCAGCCAAGCCCGACATGGGGCTACCTACGAGCAGTACTTC.